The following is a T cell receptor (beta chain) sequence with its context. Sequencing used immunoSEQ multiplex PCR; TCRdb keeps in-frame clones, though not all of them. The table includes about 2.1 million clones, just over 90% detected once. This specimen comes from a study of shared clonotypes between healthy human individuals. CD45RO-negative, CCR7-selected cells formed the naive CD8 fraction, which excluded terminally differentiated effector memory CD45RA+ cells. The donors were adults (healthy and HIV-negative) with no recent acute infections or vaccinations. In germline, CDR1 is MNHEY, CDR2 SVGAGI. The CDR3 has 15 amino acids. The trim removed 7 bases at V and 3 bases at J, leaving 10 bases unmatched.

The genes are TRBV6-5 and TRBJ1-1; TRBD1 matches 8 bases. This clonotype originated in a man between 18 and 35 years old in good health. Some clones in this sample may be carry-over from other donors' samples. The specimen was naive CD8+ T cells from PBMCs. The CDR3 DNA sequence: TGTGCCAGCACCGACAGGGACAGGACCTACACTGAAGCTTTCTTT. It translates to CASTDRDRTYTEAFF.